This T cell receptor beta chain was identified during a study of patients and donors after allogeneic stem cell transplantation. The V end was cut by 6 bases, the J end by 0 bases, with 12 bases between. CDR1 is MNHEY and CDR2 is SMNVEV in the germline V gene (reference sequence). The CDR3 runs 14 residues. MiXCR, run by TCRdb on the RT-PCR reads, gives a single entry per CDR3 protein. Among 920,000 or so distinct CDR3 sequences, more than 15% were seen once, and the ten largest hold around 6%. The clonotype comes from a human donor who was either an allogeneic HSCT recipient or a stem cell or donor lymphocyte infusion donor (not recorded which). It is not recorded whose cells these are; they may come from a transplant donor. The sequenced sample consisted of blood, either unsorted or a sorted T cell fraction (not recorded which). J is TRBJ2-7 and V is TRBV27; D gene unclear. The CDR3 spells CASRQATRSYEQYF. The CDR3 DNA sequence: TGTGCCAGCAGGCAAGCTACGCGCTCCTACGAGCAGTACTTC.